The 17 T cell receptor beta chains listed next were all sequenced from one sample in a study of CD8 T cells in ankylosing spondylitis. Whole-study findings and limits: What seemed typical of ankylosing spondylitis blood was a TCR beta motif built from about 8 highly homologous variants.

In TCRdb, the 5' RACE reads were re-called with MiXCR into one record per CDR3 protein. Of more than 650,000 distinct CDR3 sequences detected, 12% appear once; the ten largest clones hold approximately 0.46%. Antigen specificity for these receptors is unknown. The sample taken for sequencing was blood, either unsorted or a sorted T cell fraction (not recorded which). Every receptor here comes from a male donor with ankylosing spondylitis.

The genes are TRBV6-5 and TRBJ1-2; 8 bases align to TRBD1. CDR1 MNHEY and CDR2 SVGAGI come from the germline V gene. The CDR3 contains 17 residues. With V trimmed by 2 bases and J by 1 base, 9 bases remained unmatched. DNA for the CDR3: TGTGCCAGCAGTTACGCCAGGGGGCCAGTAGTTAACTATGGCTACACCTTC. This gives the protein CASSYARGPVVNYGYTF.

J is TRBJ2-1 and V is TRBV7-2; 8 bases are a match to TRBD1. The CDR3 runs 13 residues. Germline CDR1 and CDR2: SGHTA and FQGNSA. Losses at the gene ends were 8 bases for V and 5 bases for J; bases not matched to a gene: 5. The CDR3 nucleotides are TGTGCCAGCGGACAGGGTCCTAACAATGAGCAGTTCTTC. This encodes CASGQGPNNEQFF.

This clonotype was found many times. The V gene is TRBV20-1, the J gene TRBJ2-3; TRBD2 aligns across 10 bases. This CDR3 has 14 residues. Germline-derived CDR1 and CDR2 are DFQATT and SNEGSKA (reference sequence). V lost 6 bases to trimming and J lost 0 bases; unmatched junction nucleotides: 3. The CDR3 loop is CSASLAGSTDTQYF. CDR3 sequence (DNA): TGCAGTGCCTCACTAGCGGGGAGCACAGATACGCAGTATTTT.

Only one count was recorded for this clonotype. The chain links TRBV30 to TRBJ2-7; D call uncertain. The V end was cut by 3 bases, the J end by 7 bases, with 13 bases between. Per germline, CDR1 GTSNPN and CDR2 SVGIG (reference sequence). The CDR3 spans 12 residues. CDR3 nucleotide sequence: TGTGCCTGGAGGGTCGCTACCTGGGAGCAGTACTTC. It specifies CAWRVATWEQYF.

The chain carries TRBV7-2 and TRBJ1-1; maybe TRBD1 (5 bases). Trimming shortened V by 5 bases and J by 3 bases, and 10 bases separated the two germline ends. The CDR3 extends over 13 amino acids. Germline CDR1 and CDR2: SGHTA and FQGNSA. CDR3 in DNA: TGTGCCAGCAGCCCCAGGGTTGACACTGAAGCTTTCTTT. Protein: CASSPRVDTEAFF.

The chain links TRBV5-1 to TRBJ2-7; perhaps TRBD2 as D (6 bases). Trimming removed 3 bases from V and 6 bases from J, with 10 bases in between. In germline, CDR1 is SGHRS, CDR2 YFSETQ. The CDR3 runs to 12 residues. CDR3 residues: CASSSGGVEQYF. DNA of the CDR3: TGCGCCAGCAGCTCCGGAGGGGTCGAGCAGTACTTC.

This rearrangement joins TRBV12-3 or TRBV12-4 to TRBJ2-7; D possibly corresponds to TRBD2 (6 bases). Trimming took 6 bases from V and 2 from J, leaving 17 bases between them. The CDR3 has 15 residues. CDR3 sequence reads: CASSLRRGIPYEQYF. For the CDR3, the DNA is TGTGCCAGCAGCCTACGGCGGGGCATTCCCTACGAGCAGTACTTC.

This clonotype was found many times. The chain is built from TRBV5-1 and TRBJ2-2, with 10 bases matching TRBD1. Germline CDR1 and CDR2: SGHRS and YFSETQ. The CDR3 extends over 14 amino acids. V shed 4 bases and J 3 bases; nucleotides not matched to a gene: 0. DNA for the CDR3: TGCGCCAGCAGCGACAGGGGGCACACCGGGGAGCTGTTTTTT. It yields the protein CASSDRGHTGELFF.

This clonotype has at least ten counts. The chain joins TRBV29-1 to TRBJ2-3; D remains ambiguous. Germline-derived CDR1 and CDR2 are SQVTM and ANQGSEA. Trimming pared 4 bases from V and 2 bases from J, leaving 7 bases between. CDR3 length equals 12 residues. The CDR3: CSVVSDTDTQYF. CDR3 nucleotides: TGCAGCGTTGTGTCGGACACAGATACGCAGTATTTT.

This clonotype showed up just a few times. A much larger clone is a single base away; this may be a read error. The chain is built from TRBV12-3 or TRBV12-4 and TRBJ1-1, with 7 bases fitting TRBD1. V lost 10 bases and J lost 0; bases outside the gene matches: 5. The CDR3 covers 13 residues. CDR3 amino acids: CATRGQLNTEAFF. The CDR3 coding sequence is TGTGCCACCAGGGGACAGTTGAACACTGAAGCTTTCTTT.

The chain recombines TRBV6-2 or TRBV6-3 with TRBJ2-3; D unresolved. Trimming stripped 7 bases from V and 5 bases from J, with 13 bases between. The germline V gene has CDR1 MNHEY and CDR2 SVGEGT. The CDR3 is made up of 13 amino acids. In nucleotides, the CDR3 is TGTGCCAGCAAGGACCCCGAGGTAGATACGCAGTATTTT. Translating gives CASKDPEVDTQYF.

The chain carries TRBV20-1 and TRBJ2-7; the D call may be TRBD1 or TRBD2 (6 bases each). V lost 3 bases and J 9 bases, leaving 12 bases between the germline ends. Per the germline V gene, CDR1 is DFQATT and CDR2 is SNEGSKA (reference sequence). This CDR3 has 11 amino acids. This CDR3 reads CSARRGVRQYF. As DNA, the CDR3 is TGCAGTGCTAGGAGGGGGGTGCGGCAGTACTTC.

This clonotype was seen ten or more times. This chain connects TRBV20-1 to TRBJ1-6; unclear D gene. CDR1 and CDR2 from the germline V gene are DFQATT and SNEGSKA (reference sequence). Trimming removed 1 base at V and 5 bases at J, with 15 bases between. The CDR3 runs to 16 residues. CDR3 nucleotides: TGCAGTGCTAGAGTCGCAACGATTCCTAATAATTCACCCCTCCACTTT. As protein: CSARVATIPNNSPLHF.

J is TRBJ2-6 and V is TRBV7-9; D gene unclear. The length of the CDR3 is 14 residues. The V end lost 5 bases, the J end lost 2 bases, and 7 bases lay between the germline ends. CDR1 is SEHNR, CDR2 FQNEAQ, per germline (reference sequence). In nucleotides, the CDR3 is TGTGCCAGCAGCGCTGGGGCTGGGGCCAACGTCCTGACTTTC. This sequence encodes CASSAGAGANVLTF. The whole variable domain, filled in from reference TRBV7-9 and TRBJ2-6, reads DTGVSQNPRHKITKRGQNVTFRCDPISEHNRLYWYRQTLGQGPEFLTYFQNEAQLEKSRLLSDRFSAERPKGSFSTLEIQRTEQGDSAMYLCASSAGAGANVLTFGAGSRLTVL.

This chain uses TRBV20-1 with TRBJ1-5; D gene uncertain. Germline lookup yields CDR1 DFQATT and CDR2 SNEGSKA (reference sequence). V was trimmed by 3 bases and J by 6 bases, leaving 21 bases between them. The CDR3 totals 16 residues. The CDR3 region is CSASRAPETLGQPQHF. CDR3 DNA sequence: TGCAGTGCTAGCCGGGCTCCGGAGACATTGGGTCAGCCCCAGCATTTT.

This clonotype appeared many times. The chain links TRBV20-1 to TRBJ2-7; TRBD1 matches at 8 bases. From germline, CDR1 is DFQATT and CDR2 SNEGSKA (reference sequence). V lost 5 bases, J lost 3 bases, and 3 bases stayed unmatched. The CDR3 runs 12 residues. CDR3 bases: TGCAGTGCTTCCGACAGGGGCTACGAGCAGTACTTC. Translation: CSASDRGYEQYF.

This clonotype was seen a handful of times. The gene calls are TRBV2 and TRBJ2-7, with 8 bases lining up with TRBD1. CDR1 and CDR2 from the germline V gene are SNHLY and FYNNEI. Trimming cost V 3 bases and J 5 bases; bases outside gene matches: 9. The CDR3 covers 15 residues. This chain's CDR3 is CASSEDRAGYHEQYF. The CDR3, as DNA: TGTGCCAGCAGTGAGGACAGGGCCGGCTATCACGAGCAGTACTTC.